This T cell receptor beta chain originates from a study of T-cell memory formation after mild COVID-19. Across the whole study: TCR clusters were largely donor specific.

This clonotype was detected ten times or more. Its target is not known. In TCRdb, the 5' RACE reads were re-called with MiXCR into one record per CDR3 protein. The data contain fewer than 50,000 distinct CDR3 sequences, about a tenth of them singletons. The CDR3 contains 14 residues. Trimming left V 3 bases short and J 6 bases short, with 14 bases between. Germline CDR1 and CDR2: SGHAT and FQNNGV. Points from the study as a whole: Day 15 to 85 contracting clones showed balanced CD4/CD8; later expanders leaned CD4+. Shrinking CD4+ clones resided mostly in CM and EM, and CD8+ ones in EMRA. Second-wave clones that peaked on day 37 lacked confirmed SARS-CoV-2 specificity.

V is TRBV11-2 and J is TRBJ1-2; a weak D match, TRBD1 (6 bases). This receptor was identified in an adult woman who had mild COVID-19 (a few samples of this study predate the infection). Cell type and time point are not known. The sequenced material came from PBMCs or a T cell subset sorted from them (not recorded which). CDR3 sequence reads: CASSFRQVLNGYTF. The DNA for the CDR3 is TGTGCCAGCAGCTTCCGACAGGTCCTCAATGGCTACACCTTC.